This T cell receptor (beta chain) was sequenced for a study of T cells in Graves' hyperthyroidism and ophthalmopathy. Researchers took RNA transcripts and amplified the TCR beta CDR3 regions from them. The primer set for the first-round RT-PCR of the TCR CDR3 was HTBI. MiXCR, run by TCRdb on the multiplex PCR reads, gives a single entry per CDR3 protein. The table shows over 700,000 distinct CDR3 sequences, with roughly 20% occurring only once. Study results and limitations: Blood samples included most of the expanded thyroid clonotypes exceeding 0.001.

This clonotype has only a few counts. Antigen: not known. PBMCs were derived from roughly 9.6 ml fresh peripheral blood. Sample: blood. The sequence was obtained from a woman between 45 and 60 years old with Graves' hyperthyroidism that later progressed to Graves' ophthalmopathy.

CDR3 in DNA: TGTGCCAGCAGCGGACAGGGTTCTGTTGGAAACACCATATATTTT. Translating it yields CASSGQGSVGNTIYF. V is TRBV5-5 and J is TRBJ1-3, with 8 bases aligning to TRBD1. This CDR3 contains 15 residues. J was trimmed by 3 bases and V by 4 bases; bases with no gene match: 6. Germline lookup yields CDR1 SGHKS and CDR2 YYEKEE (reference sequence).